These 14 T cell receptor beta chains share one sample of origin, sequenced in a study of blood T cell repertoires in COVID-19. Sequenced by immunoSEQ multiplex PCR; TCRdb stores in-frame clones only, minus some. Here the sample spans roughly 72,000 clones, approximately 90% being singletons. The sample comprised peripheral blood. Every receptor here comes from a human donor in a cohort sampled during active COVID-19.

The chain is built from TRBV19 and TRBJ2-7; 10 bases align to TRBD1. With V trimmed by 6 bases and J by 5 bases, 7 bases remained unmatched. Germline CDR1 and CDR2: LNHDA and SQIVND (reference sequence). The CDR3 is made up of 14 amino acids. In DNA, the CDR3 is TGTGCCAGTAGCAAGGGGGACAGGGGTGACGAGCAGTACTTC. It codes for CASSKGDRGDEQYF.

The V gene is TRBV7-2, the J gene TRBJ1-3, with TRBD1 matching over 10 bases. V lost 10 bases to trimming and J lost 0 bases; unmatched junction nucleotides: 3. Per germline, CDR1 SGHTA and CDR2 FQGNSA. The CDR3 spans 14 residues. In nucleotides, the CDR3 is TGTGCCACCGGACAGGGGGTCTCTGGAAACACCATATATTTT. Translated: CATGQGVSGNTIYF.

This chain uses TRBV5-1 with TRBJ1-6, with a tentative D call TRBD1 (5 bases). CDR1 and CDR2 from the germline V gene are SGHRS and YFSETQ. CDR3 length equals 13 residues. Trimming took 5 bases from V and 5 from J, leaving 8 bases between them. The CDR3 is CASSQGDNSPLHF. The CDR3 DNA sequence: TGCGCCAGCAGTCAGGGTGATAATTCACCCCTCCACTTT.

J is TRBJ1-1 and V is TRBV18; possible D gene TRBD1, 6 bases. CDR3 length: 15 amino acids. Germline V gives CDR1 KGHSH, CDR2 LQKENI. V was cut by 3 bases and J by 0 bases, with 11 bases left in between. CDR3 region: CASSPPDSMNTEAFF. CDR3 nucleotide sequence: TGTGCCAGCTCACCCCCGGACAGCATGAACACTGAAGCTTTCTTT.

The chain carries TRBV2 and TRBJ2-1; 11 nucleotides align to TRBD2. This CDR3 region has 16 residues. V dropped 6 bases and J dropped 8; count of bases not matched to a gene: 12. CDR1 and CDR2 from the germline V gene are SNHLY and FYNNEI. The CDR3 is CASRAQLAGVGDEQFF. The CDR3 region has the DNA TGTGCCAGCAGGGCCCAACTAGCGGGAGTAGGAGATGAGCAGTTCTTC.

The rearrangement joins TRBV5-1 to TRBJ2-3, with a tentative D call TRBD2 (6 bases). The CDR3 is made up of 14 amino acids. From germline, CDR1 is SGHRS and CDR2 YFSETQ. V lost 6 bases, J lost 4 bases, and 15 bases lay in between. The CDR3 region is CASMRPSAADTQYF. As DNA, the CDR3 is TGCGCCAGCATGCGCCCTAGCGCTGCAGATACGCAGTATTTT.

The chain uses TRBV3-1 (or the pseudogene TRBV3-2) and TRBJ2-7, with D hard to call. CDR1 is LGHDT, CDR2 YNNKEL, per germline (reference sequence). V was cut by 2 bases and J by 2 bases, with 7 bases left in between. The length of the CDR3 is 13 residues. CDR3 residues: CASSQLGPYEQYF. CDR3 sequence (DNA): TGTGCCAGCAGCCAACTAGGTCCCTACGAGCAGTACTTC.

The sample holds one count of this clone. CDR3 coding DNA: TGTGCCAGCAGCCCTCTGCGAGACAGGGTAGCCAAAAACATTCAGTACTTC. This translates into CASSPLRDRVAKNIQYF. The V and J genes are TRBV5-4 and TRBJ2-4; 7 bases line up with TRBD1. From germline, CDR1 is SGHNT and CDR2 YYREEE (reference sequence). This CDR3 has 17 residues. Trimming removed 4 bases from V and 0 bases from J; junction bases left unmatched: 10.

This clone is a singleton in its sample. This chain uses TRBV7-2 with TRBJ2-7; TRBD2 might be the D (6 bases). CDR1 SGHTA and CDR2 FQGNSA come from the germline V gene. This CDR3 spans 14 amino acids. V was cut by 2 bases and J by 2 bases, with 10 bases left in between. CDR3 protein: CASSLISGPYEQYF. In nucleotides, the CDR3 is TGTGCCAGCAGCTTAATTAGCGGCCCCTACGAGCAGTACTTC.

The chain joins TRBV7-8 to TRBJ1-2; no reliable D call. This CDR3 region has 13 residues. Germline assignment: CDR1 SGHVS and CDR2 FQNEAQ. V gave up 0 bases and J gave up 8 bases, with 10 bases separating them. The CDR3, as DNA: TGTGCCAGCAGCTTAGCGGGCCCTCGCGGCTACACCTTC. This codes for CASSLAGPRGYTF.

The chain combines TRBV7-6 with TRBJ2-1; D is perhaps TRBD2 (6 bases). Between the trimmed V and J ends, which lost 2 bases and 6 bases, there was a span of 26 bases. CDR3 length equals 19 residues. Germline loops: CDR1 SGHVS, CDR2 FNYEAQ. The CDR3 nucleotides read TGTGCCAGCAGCTTAAGAGGATCGGGAGACATGGGGCGGCCCAATGAGCAGTTCTTC. Its translation: CASSLRGSGDMGRPNEQFF.

The chain links TRBV5-1 to TRBJ1-1, with 7 bases matching TRBD1. With 4 bases clipped from V and 4 bases from J, the junction kept 13 bases outside the gene matches. There are 16 residues in the CDR3. Per germline, CDR1 SGHRS and CDR2 YFSETQ. The CDR3 reads CASSLPTTGLGTEAFF. The CDR3 DNA sequence: TGCGCCAGCAGCCTTCCTACGACAGGGCTGGGCACTGAAGCTTTCTTT.

J is TRBJ2-3 and V is TRBV27, with 9 nucleotides matching TRBD2. Losses at the gene ends were 5 bases for V and 5 bases for J; bases not matched to a gene: 8. CDR3 length equals 15 residues. Germline CDR1 is MNHEY and CDR2 is SMNVEV (reference sequence). The CDR3 here is CASSGSGSVGDTQYF. The CDR3 nucleotides read TGTGCCAGCAGTGGTAGCGGGAGCGTTGGAGATACGCAGTATTTT.

The chain employs TRBV5-1 and TRBJ2-1; 8 bases line up with TRBD1. V shed 0 bases and J 4 bases; nucleotides not matched to a gene: 6. Germline CDR1 reads SGHRS; CDR2 reads YFSETQ. The CDR3 totals 16 residues. CDR3 protein: CASSLAGGTGYNEQFF. The DNA of the CDR3 is TGCGCCAGCAGCTTGGCAGGGGGCACAGGGTACAATGAGCAGTTCTTC.